One T cell receptor beta chain is described in this entry. Looked up from germline, CDR1 is ENHRY and CDR2 is SYGVKD. The V and J ends lost 6 bases and 10 bases, in that order; junction bases with no gene match: 13. The CDR3 has 15 residues. Via MiXCR, TCRdb re-called the RT-PCR reads, giving one row per CDR3 protein. The repertoire consists of more than 550,000 distinct CDR3 sequences, with 13% to 15% occurring once and the leading ten covering just over 3.5%. This clonotype was obtained from a female donor in good health, serving as a healthy control. Specimen: memory CD4+ T cells from blood. V usage is TRBV10-3 and J usage is TRBJ2-1, with TRBD2 identical over 9 bases. The CDR3 coding sequence is TGTGCCATCAGCCAAACCCCCCTAGCGGGGTCCGAGCAGTTCTTC. Protein sequence: CAISQTPLAGSEQFF.